One and the same sample provided the 5 T cell receptor beta chains below, sequenced in a study of Tregs in tolerant kidney transplant recipients. TCRdb keeps only in-frame clones here, not all; method: immunoSEQ multiplex PCR. The sample includes approximately 44,000 clones, over 95% of them seen just once. Antigens for these TCRs are unknown. The source material was Tregs from blood cultured with allogeneic cells. The receptors shown here come from a human donor in good health.

This chain uses TRBV20-1 with TRBJ1-4; possible D gene TRBD1, 6 bases. This CDR3 has 11 amino acids. Trimming removed 6 bases from V and 13 bases from J, with 15 bases in between. Per the germline V gene, CDR1 is DFQATT and CDR2 is SNEGSKA (reference sequence). CDR3 region: CSAAKQGTLFF. The CDR3 DNA reads TGCAGTGCAGCAAAACAGGGAACACTGTTTTTT.

V is TRBV6-6 and J is TRBJ1-1; a weak D match, TRBD1 (5 bases). The V end was cut by 7 bases, the J end by 5 bases, with 17 bases between. CDR1 and CDR2 from the germline V gene are MNHNY and SVGAGI (reference sequence). The CDR3 is made up of 14 amino acids. CDR3 nucleotides: TGTGCCAGCACCTTGGGACTCCCGGGGACTGAAGCTTTCTTT. Protein: CASTLGLPGTEAFF.

This clone was detected only once. The chain employs TRBV6-6 and TRBJ1-1, with 7 bases matching TRBD1. With V trimmed by 7 bases and J by 2 bases, 10 bases remained unmatched. Per germline, CDR1 MNHNY and CDR2 SVGAGI (reference sequence). The CDR3 contains 15 residues. The CDR3 is CASINTGAVNTEAFF. CDR3 in DNA: TGTGCCAGCATTAACACAGGGGCGGTCAACACTGAAGCTTTCTTT.

This clone was counted a single time. The V call is TRBV6-5, the J call TRBJ2-7; 10 nucleotides agree with TRBD2. Unmatched junction bases numbered 7, after V lost 6 bases and J lost 2 bases. CDR3 length: 15 residues. Germline lookup yields CDR1 MNHEY and CDR2 SVGAGI. CDR3 nucleotide sequence: TGTGCCAGCAGGGGCGGACTAGCGGTAGCCTACGAGCAGTACTTC. This gives the protein CASRGGLAVAYEQYF.

The J gene is TRBJ2-2, the V gene TRBV12-5, with TRBD2 matching 10 bases. Germline V gene lookup returns CDR1 LGHNT and CDR2 FRNRAP. Trimming at V came to 2 bases and at J to 6 bases, leaving 9 bases not matched to a gene. This CDR3 spans 17 amino acids. The CDR3 nucleotides are TGTGCTAGTGGTTTGTTTTTGAGCGGGGGGGCTCCCGGGGAGCTGTTTTTT. It codes for CASGLFLSGGAPGELFF.